A selection of T cell receptor beta chains follows, all from one sample in a study of shared clonotypes between healthy human individuals. Assay used: immunoSEQ multiplex PCR; TCRdb lists only in-frame clones, some missing. The sample gives more than 2 million clones, around 95% of which show up once; around 0.13% is in the top ten. The sample consisted of naive CD4+ T cells sorted from blood. Receptor source: a man between 18 and 29 years old in good health. Each CDR3 is given with its conserved first and last residue. The D gene is left open where the match is weak. Clone size appears in some rows only: once, few, many, or a class for an expanded clone.

.,TRBV6-6,TRBJ1-2,TRBD1,TGTGCCAGCAGTTCTCCCGGACAGGGGGACTATGGCTACACCTTC,CASSSPGQGDYGYTF
.,TRBV6-4,TRBJ1-2,.,TGTGCCAGCAGTGACTCCGGGACCCCAAATGGCTACACCTTC,CASSDSGTPNGYTF
.,TRBV7-2,TRBJ2-5,TRBD2,TGTGCCAGCAGCTTACGGAGGACTAGCGGGAGAGAGACCCAGTACTTC,CASSLRRTSGRETQYF
.,TRBV14,TRBJ2-1,TRBD2,TGTGCCAGCAGCCATCGACTAGCAGACAATGAGCAGTTCTTC,CASSHRLADNEQFF
.,TRBV6-1,TRBJ1-4,TRBD1,TGTGCCAGCAGCGGGACAGTTAATGAAAAACTGTTTTTT,CASSGTVNEKLFF
.,TRBV2,TRBJ2-7,TRBD1,TGTGCCAGCCGGCAGGACAGGGGATTTTACGAGCAGTACTTC,CASRQDRGFYEQYF
few,TRBV10-1,TRBJ2-7,TRBD1,TGCGCCAGCAGTGAGTCCACAGGGGGAGCCTACGAGCAGTACTTC,CASSESTGGAYEQYF
once,TRBV9,TRBJ1-5,TRBD1,TGTGCCAGCAGCGTAGGCCCAGGGGGCCACAATCAGCCCCAGCATTTT,CASSVGPGGHNQPQHF
.,TRBV30,TRBJ2-5,.,TGTGCCTGGAGGACAAGCGGCTCCCAAGAGACCCAGTACTTC,CAWRTSGSQETQYF
.,TRBV4-3,TRBJ2-7,.,TGCGCCAGCAGCCAACAGACGGGCTACGAGCAGTACTTC,CASSQQTGYEQYF
.,TRBV18,TRBJ1-2,TRBD1,TGTGCCAGCTCCCCAGGACAGGACAGTATCGATGGCTACACCTTC,CASSPGQDSIDGYTF
.,TRBV5-1,TRBJ1-4,.,TGCGCCAGCGGCTCGACCGGATTACGGGGGGCGAATGAAAAACTGTTTTTT,CASGSTGLRGANEKLFF
.,TRBV6-5,TRBJ1-6,.,TGTGCCAGCAGTTACGAGTCAGGGGAATCACCCCTCCACTTT,CASSYESGESPLHF
.,TRBV27,TRBJ2-5,TRBD2,TGTGCCAGCAGTTCCACCCTAGCGGGAGAGACCCAGTACTTC,CASSSTLAGETQYF
.,TRBV7-9,TRBJ1-2,.,TGTGCCGGCGATTTGGGCTATGGCTACACCTTC,CAGDLGYGYTF
.,TRBV7-9,TRBJ2-5,TRBD1,TGTGCCAGCAGCAGACAGGGGGCATGGGAGACCCAGTACTTC,CASSRQGAWETQYF
.,TRBV14,TRBJ2-1,.,TGTGCCAGCAGCCAAGAGGTCATGACAGGCCGACAGTTCTTC,CASSQEVMTGRQFF
.,TRBV4-3,TRBJ2-1,.,TGCGCCAGCAGCCACACCGGACAGACCGCCTACAATGAGCAGTTCTTC,CASSHTGQTAYNEQFF
.,TRBV6-6,TRBJ1-6,.,TGTGCCAGCAGTATATCCGAGAGCCCCAATTCACCCCTCCACTTT,CASSISESPNSPLHF